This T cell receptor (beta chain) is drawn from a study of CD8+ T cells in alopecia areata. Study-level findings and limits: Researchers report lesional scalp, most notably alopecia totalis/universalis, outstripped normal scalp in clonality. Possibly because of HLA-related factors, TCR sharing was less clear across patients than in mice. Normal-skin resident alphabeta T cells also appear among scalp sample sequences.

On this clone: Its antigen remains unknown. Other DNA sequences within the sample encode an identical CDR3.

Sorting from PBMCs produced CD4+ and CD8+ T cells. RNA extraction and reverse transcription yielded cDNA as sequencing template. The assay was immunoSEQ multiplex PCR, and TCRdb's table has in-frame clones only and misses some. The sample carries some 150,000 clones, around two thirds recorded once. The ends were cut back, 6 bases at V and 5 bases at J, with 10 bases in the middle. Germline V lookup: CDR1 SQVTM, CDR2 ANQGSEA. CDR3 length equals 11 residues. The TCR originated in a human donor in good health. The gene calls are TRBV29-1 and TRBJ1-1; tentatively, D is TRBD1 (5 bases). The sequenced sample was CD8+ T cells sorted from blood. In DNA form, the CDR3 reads TGCAGCGTCGAGGGGAGGACTGAAGCTTTCTTT. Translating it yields CSVEGRTEAFF. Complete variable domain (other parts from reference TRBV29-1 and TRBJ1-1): SAVISQKPSRDICQRGTSLTIQCQVDSQVTMMFWYRQQPGQSLTLIATANQGSEATYESGFVIDKFPISRPNLTFSTLTVSNMSPEDSSIYLCSVEGRTEAFFGQGTRLTVV.